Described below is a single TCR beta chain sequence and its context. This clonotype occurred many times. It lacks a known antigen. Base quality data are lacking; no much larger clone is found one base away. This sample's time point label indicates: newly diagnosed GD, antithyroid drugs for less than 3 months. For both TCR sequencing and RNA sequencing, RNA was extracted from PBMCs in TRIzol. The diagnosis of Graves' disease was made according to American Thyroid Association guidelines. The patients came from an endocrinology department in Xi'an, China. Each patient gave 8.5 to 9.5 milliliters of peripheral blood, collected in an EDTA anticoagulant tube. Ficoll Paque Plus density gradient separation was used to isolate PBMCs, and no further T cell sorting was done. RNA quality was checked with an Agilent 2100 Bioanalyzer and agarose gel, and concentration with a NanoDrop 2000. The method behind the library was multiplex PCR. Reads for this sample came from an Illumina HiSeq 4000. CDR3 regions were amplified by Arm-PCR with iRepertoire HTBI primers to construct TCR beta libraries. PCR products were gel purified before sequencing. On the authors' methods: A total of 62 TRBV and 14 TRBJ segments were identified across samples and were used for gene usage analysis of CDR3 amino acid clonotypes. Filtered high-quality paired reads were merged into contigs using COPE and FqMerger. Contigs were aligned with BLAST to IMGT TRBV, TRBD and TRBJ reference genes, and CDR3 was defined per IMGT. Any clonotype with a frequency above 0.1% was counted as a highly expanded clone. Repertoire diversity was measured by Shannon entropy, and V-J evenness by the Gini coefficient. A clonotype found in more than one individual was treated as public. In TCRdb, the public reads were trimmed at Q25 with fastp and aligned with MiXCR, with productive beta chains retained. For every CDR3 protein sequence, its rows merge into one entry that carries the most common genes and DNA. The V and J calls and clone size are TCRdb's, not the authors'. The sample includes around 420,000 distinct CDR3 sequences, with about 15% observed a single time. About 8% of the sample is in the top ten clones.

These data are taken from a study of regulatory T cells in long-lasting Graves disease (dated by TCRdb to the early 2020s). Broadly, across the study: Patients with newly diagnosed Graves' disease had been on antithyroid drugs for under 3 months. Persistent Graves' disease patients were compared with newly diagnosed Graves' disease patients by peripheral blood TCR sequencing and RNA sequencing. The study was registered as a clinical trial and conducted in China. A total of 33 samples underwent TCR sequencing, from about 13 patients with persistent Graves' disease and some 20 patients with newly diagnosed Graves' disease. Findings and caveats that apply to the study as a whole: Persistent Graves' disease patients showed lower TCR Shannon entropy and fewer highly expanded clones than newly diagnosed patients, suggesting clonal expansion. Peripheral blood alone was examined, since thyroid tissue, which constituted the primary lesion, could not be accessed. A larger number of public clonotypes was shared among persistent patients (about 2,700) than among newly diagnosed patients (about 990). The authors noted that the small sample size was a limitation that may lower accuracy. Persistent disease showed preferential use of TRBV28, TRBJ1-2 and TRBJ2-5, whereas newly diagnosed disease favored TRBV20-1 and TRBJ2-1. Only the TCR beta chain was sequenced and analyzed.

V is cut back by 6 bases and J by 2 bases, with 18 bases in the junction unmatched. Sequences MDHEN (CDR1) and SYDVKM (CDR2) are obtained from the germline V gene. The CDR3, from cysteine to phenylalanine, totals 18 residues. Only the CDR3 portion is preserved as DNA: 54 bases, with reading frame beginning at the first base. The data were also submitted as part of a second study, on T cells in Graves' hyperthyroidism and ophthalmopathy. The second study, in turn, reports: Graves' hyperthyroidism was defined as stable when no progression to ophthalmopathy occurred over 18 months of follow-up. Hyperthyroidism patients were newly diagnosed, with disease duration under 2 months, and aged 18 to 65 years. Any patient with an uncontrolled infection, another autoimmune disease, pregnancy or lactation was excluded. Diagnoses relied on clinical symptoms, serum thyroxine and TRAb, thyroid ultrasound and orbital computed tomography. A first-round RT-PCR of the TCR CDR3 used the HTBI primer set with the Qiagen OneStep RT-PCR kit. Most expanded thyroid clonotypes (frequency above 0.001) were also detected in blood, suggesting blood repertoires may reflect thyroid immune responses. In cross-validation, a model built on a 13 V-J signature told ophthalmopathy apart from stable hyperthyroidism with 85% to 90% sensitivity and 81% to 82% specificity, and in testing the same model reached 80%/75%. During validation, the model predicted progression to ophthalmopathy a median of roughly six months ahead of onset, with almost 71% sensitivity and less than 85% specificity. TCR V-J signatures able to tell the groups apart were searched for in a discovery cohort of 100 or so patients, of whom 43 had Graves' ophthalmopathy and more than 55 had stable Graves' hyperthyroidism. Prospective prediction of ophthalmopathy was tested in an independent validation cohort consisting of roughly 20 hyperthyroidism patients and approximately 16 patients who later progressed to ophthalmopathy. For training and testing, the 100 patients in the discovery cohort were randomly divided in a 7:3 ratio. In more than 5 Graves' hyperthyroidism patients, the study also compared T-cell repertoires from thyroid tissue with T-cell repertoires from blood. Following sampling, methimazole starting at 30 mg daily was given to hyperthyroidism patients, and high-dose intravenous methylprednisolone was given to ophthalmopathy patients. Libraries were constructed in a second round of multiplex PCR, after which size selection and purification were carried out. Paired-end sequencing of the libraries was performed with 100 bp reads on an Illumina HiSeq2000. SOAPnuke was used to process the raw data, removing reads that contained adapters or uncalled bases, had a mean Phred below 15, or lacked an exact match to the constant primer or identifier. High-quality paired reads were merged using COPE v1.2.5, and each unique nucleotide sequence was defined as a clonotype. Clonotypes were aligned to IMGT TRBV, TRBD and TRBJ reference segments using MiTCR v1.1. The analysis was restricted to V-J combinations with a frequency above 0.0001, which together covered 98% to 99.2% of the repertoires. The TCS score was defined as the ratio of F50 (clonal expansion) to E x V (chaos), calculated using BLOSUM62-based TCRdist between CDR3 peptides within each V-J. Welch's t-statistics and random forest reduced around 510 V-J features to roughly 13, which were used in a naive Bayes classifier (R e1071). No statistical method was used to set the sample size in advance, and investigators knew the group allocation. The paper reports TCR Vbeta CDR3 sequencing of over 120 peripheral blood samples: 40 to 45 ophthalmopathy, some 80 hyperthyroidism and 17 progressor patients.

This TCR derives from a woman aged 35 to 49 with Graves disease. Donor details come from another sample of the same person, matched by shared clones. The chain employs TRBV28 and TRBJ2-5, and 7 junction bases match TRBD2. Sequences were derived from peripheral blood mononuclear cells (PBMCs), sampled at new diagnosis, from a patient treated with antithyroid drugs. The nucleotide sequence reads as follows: TGTGCCAGCAGCCTCTTTTCAGTTCTTGGTAGCGGGCAAGAGACCCAGTACTTC. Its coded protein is CASSLFSVLGSGQETQYF.